A selection of T cell receptor beta chains follows, all from one sample in a study of blood T cell repertoires in COVID-19. Generated by immunoSEQ multiplex PCR, the TCRdb table keeps only in-frame clones and is missing some. The table shows about 210,000 clones, with around 81% occurring only once. Material for sequencing was PBMCs or T cells enriched from blood (not recorded which). These receptors were obtained from a woman between 50 and 59 years old with acute COVID-19. The CDR3 runs from the conserved cysteine through the conserved F or W. A D gene is named only where the DNA matches it firmly. Clone size is shown for a subset of rows, as once, few, many or a class of expanded clone.

J: TRBJ1-1; size: -; D: TRBD1; V: TRBV7-2; CDR3: CASSSLTGFYTEAFF; DNA: TGTGCCAGCAGCTCATTGACAGGGTTTTACACTGAAGCTTTCTTT
J: TRBJ1-1; size: -; D: -; V: TRBV7-9; CDR3: CASSFAPDRNEAFF; DNA: TGTGCCAGCAGCTTTGCTCCAGACAGGAATGAAGCTTTCTTT
J: TRBJ1-4; size: -; D: TRBD1; V: TRBV9; CDR3: CASSVTGTGYNEKLFF; DNA: TGTGCCAGCAGCGTTACCGGGACAGGGTATAATGAAAAACTGTTTTTT
J: TRBJ2-7; size: -; D: TRBD1; V: TRBV7-8; CDR3: CASSLYTGVSYEQYF; DNA: TGTGCCAGCAGCTTATATACAGGGGTGTCCTACGAGCAGTACTTC
J: TRBJ1-3; size: -; D: TRBD1; V: TRBV28; CDR3: CASKPGTGWSGNTIYF; DNA: TGTGCCAGCAAACCCGGGACAGGGTGGTCTGGAAACACCATATATTTT
J: TRBJ1-1; size: -; D: -; V: TRBV19; CDR3: CASSIDTRNTEAFF; DNA: TGTGCCAGTAGTATAGATACCAGAAACACTGAAGCTTTCTTT
J: TRBJ2-7; size: -; D: TRBD2; V: TRBV28; CDR3: CASSPGTKTYEQYF; DNA: TGTGCCAGCAGTCCGGGGACTAAAACTTACGAGCAGTACTTC
J: TRBJ1-2; size: -; D: -; V: TRBV5-4; CDR3: CASSLAAEVGGYTF; DNA: TGTGCCAGCAGCTTGGCCGCCGAGGTCGGCGGCTACACCTTC
J: TRBJ2-7; size: -; D: -; V: TRBV25-1; CDR3: CAAGVDEQYF; DNA: TGTGCCGCAGGGGTGGACGAGCAGTACTTC
J: TRBJ1-2; size: -; D: TRBD1; V: TRBV24-1; CDR3: CATSDLTGQAEEDGYTF; DNA: TGTGCCACCAGTGATTTAACAGGACAGGCCGAGGAAGATGGCTACACCTTC
J: TRBJ2-1; size: -; D: TRBD2; V: TRBV11-3; CDR3: CASSLGLAGGEQFF; DNA: TGTGCCAGCAGCTTAGGGCTAGCGGGAGGTGAGCAGTTCTTC
J: TRBJ2-3; size: -; D: -; V: TRBV6-5; CDR3: CASSSNTDTQYF; DNA: TGTGCCAGCAGTAGCAACACAGATACGCAGTATTTT
J: TRBJ2-3; size: -; D: -; V: TRBV18; CDR3: CASSSSLVTDTQYF; DNA: TGTGCCAGCTCGAGCTCTTTAGTCACAGATACGCAGTATTTT
J: TRBJ2-3; size: -; D: -; V: TRBV7-2; CDR3: CASSLAGGLADTQYF; DNA: TGTGCCAGCAGCTTAGCTGGGGGCCTCGCAGATACGCAGTATTTT
J: TRBJ1-4; size: -; D: -; V: TRBV5-1; CDR3: CASSLGTGLNEKLFF; DNA: TGCGCCAGCAGCTTGGGCACAGGCCTTAATGAAAAACTGTTTTTT
J: TRBJ2-4; size: -; D: TRBD2; V: TRBV28; CDR3: CASSTHPAGGWGNIQYF; DNA: TGTGCCAGCAGTACCCACCCGGCGGGGGGGTGGGGAAACATTCAGTACTTC
J: TRBJ2-1; size: once; D: TRBD2; V: TRBV19; CDR3: CASSTRGGRYNEQFF; DNA: TGTGCCAGTAGTACGCGGGGGGGCCGCTACAATGAGCAGTTCTTC
J: TRBJ2-3; size: -; D: TRBD2; V: TRBV7-2; CDR3: CASSSRLAGSDTQYF; DNA: TGTGCCAGCAGCTCCCGGCTAGCGGGGTCGGATACGCAGTATTTT
J: TRBJ2-1; size: -; D: TRBD2; V: TRBV7-3; CDR3: CARGASGDNEQFF; DNA: TGTGCCCGAGGGGCTAGCGGGGACAATGAGCAGTTCTTC
J: TRBJ1-1; size: -; D: TRBD1; V: TRBV3-1/TRBV3-2; CDR3: CASSQKDRAKAFF; DNA: TGTGCCAGCAGCCAGAAGGACAGGGCGAAAGCTTTCTTT
J: TRBJ2-7; size: -; D: TRBD1; V: TRBV6-5; CDR3: CASRTGTGVLYEQYF; DNA: TGTGCCAGCAGGACCGGGACAGGGGTCCTCTACGAGCAGTACTTC
J: TRBJ2-1; size: -; D: -; V: TRBV28; CDR3: CASSLTGAQGNQFF; DNA: TGTGCCAGCAGTCTTACGGGGGCACAGGGGAATCAGTTCTTC
J: TRBJ1-2; size: -; D: TRBD1; V: TRBV29-1; CDR3: CSVDKRDRGSHYGYTF; DNA: TGCAGCGTTGATAAGCGGGACAGGGGTAGTCACTATGGCTACACCTTC
J: TRBJ2-1; size: -; D: TRBD1; V: TRBV19; CDR3: CASSIGDRGNDEQFF; DNA: TGTGCCAGTAGTATCGGGGACAGGGGGAATGATGAGCAGTTCTTC
J: TRBJ2-5; size: few; D: TRBD2; V: TRBV7-7; CDR3: CASSLVAGGTQETQYF; DNA: TGTGCTAGCAGCTTAGTAGCGGGGGGCACCCAAGAGACCCAGTACTTC
J: TRBJ2-2; size: -; D: TRBD2; V: TRBV5-1; CDR3: CASTPRLAGGGGELFF; DNA: TGCGCCAGCACCCCCCGACTAGCGGGGGGCGGTGGGGAGCTGTTTTTT
J: TRBJ2-3; size: -; D: -; V: TRBV24-1; CDR3: CATSLMLGGTQYF; DNA: TGTGCCACCAGCCTTATGCTAGGTGGTACGCAGTATTTT
J: TRBJ1-3; size: -; D: -; V: TRBV19; CDR3: CASSTTGPSSGNTIYF; DNA: TGTGCCAGTAGTACTACAGGACCCAGCTCTGGAAACACCATATATTTT
J: TRBJ2-5; size: -; D: -; V: TRBV5-1; CDR3: CASSLVVFDSQETQYF; DNA: TGCGCCAGCAGCTTGGTAGTTTTCGACTCTCAGGAGACCCAGTACTTC